This T cell receptor (beta chain) was sequenced in a study of early T cells in non-severe SARS-CoV-2 infection. MiXCR, run by TCRdb on the 5' RACE reads, gives a single entry per CDR3 protein. The table records about 59,000 distinct CDR3 sequences, less than 15% of them present only once. The CDR3 covers 16 residues. J lost 6 bases, V lost 1 base, and 12 bases had no gene match. Germline V gives CDR1 LGHNA, CDR2 YSLEER. This clonotype was sampled from an adult who was a healthcare worker with PCR-confirmed SARS-CoV-2 infection or an uninfected control (not recorded which). The chain has TRBV4-3 and TRBJ2-7; 7 bases are a match to TRBD2. The source material was whole blood, sampled at baseline. The CDR3 nucleotides read TGCGCCAGCAGCCAAGGAGGGCGGGGGATCCCTAGCGAGCAGTACTTC. Protein product: CASSQGGRGIPSEQYF.